The clone carrying this TCR beta chain was seen many times. Its antigen remains unidentified. Broader study findings: The larger cohort examined one V-J beta rearrangement, not whole repertoires. Tumor memory CD4+ T cell TCR gene usage clustered with blood and lymph node memory CD4+ cells and lymph node naive CD4+ cells. Greatest tumor Treg TCR overlap was with tumor naive CD4+ cells.

Tregs were sorted as CD4+CD25+CD127-/low cells. Full-length variable regions came from constant-region reverse primers plus semi-nested Nested Universal Primer A PCR. Each CDR3 protein gets one entry after TCRdb re-called the 5' RACE reads with MiXCR. The sample has over 45,000 distinct CDR3 sequences; roughly 28% are singletons. Germline CDR1 and CDR2: SGHRS and YFSETQ. Between the trimmed V and J ends, which lost 9 bases and 3 bases, there was a span of 18 bases. This CDR3 is 14 amino acids long. The source material was tumor-infiltrating Tregs sorted from the breast tumor. V usage is TRBV5-1 and J usage is TRBJ2-5, with D perhaps TRBD1 or TRBD2 (5 bases each). This clonotype was obtained from a female donor with breast cancer. The DNA of the CDR3 is TGCGCCACCGCTAGGGACGGCTCGGAAGAGACCCAGTACTTC. This codes for CATARDGSEETQYF.